This T cell receptor (beta chain) is drawn from a study of early T cells in non-severe SARS-CoV-2 infection. CDR1 and CDR2 from the germline V gene are MGHRA and YSYEKL. This CDR3 region has 17 residues. The ends lost 1 base at V and 4 bases at J; junction bases unmatched: 7. TCRdb re-called the 5' RACE reads with MiXCR, one entry per CDR3 protein. The data show approximately 47,000 distinct CDR3 sequences, roughly 10% seen once. The sample consisted of whole blood, taken at baseline. The TCR originated in an adult who was a healthcare worker with PCR-confirmed SARS-CoV-2 infection or an uninfected control (not recorded which). This chain links TRBV4-1 with TRBJ2-2; the match to TRBD1 covers 9 bases. The CDR3 DNA follows: TGCGCCAGCAGCCAAGCACAGGGGGCGGGTAGCACCGGGGAGCTGTTTTTT. Translated: CASSQAQGAGSTGELFF.